This T cell receptor beta chain was identified in a study of technical replicates of blood from a few donors. V was pared by 4 bases and J by 0 bases, with 16 bases between. The CDR3 is 16 residues long. Germline assignment: CDR1 SGHNT and CDR2 YYREEE (reference sequence). TCRdb's copy holds only in-frame clones and misses some; the assay was immunoSEQ multiplex PCR. The profile shows about 100,000 clones, around 95% of them singletons. The chain has TRBV5-4 and TRBJ2-5, with a possible D match to TRBD2 (6 bases). Material: T cells isolated from PBMCs. The receptor comes from a human donor in good health. The CDR3 DNA follows: TGTGCCAGCAGCCCACCCATTAGCGGCGACCAAGAGACCCAGTACTTC. This sequence encodes CASSPPISGDQETQYF.